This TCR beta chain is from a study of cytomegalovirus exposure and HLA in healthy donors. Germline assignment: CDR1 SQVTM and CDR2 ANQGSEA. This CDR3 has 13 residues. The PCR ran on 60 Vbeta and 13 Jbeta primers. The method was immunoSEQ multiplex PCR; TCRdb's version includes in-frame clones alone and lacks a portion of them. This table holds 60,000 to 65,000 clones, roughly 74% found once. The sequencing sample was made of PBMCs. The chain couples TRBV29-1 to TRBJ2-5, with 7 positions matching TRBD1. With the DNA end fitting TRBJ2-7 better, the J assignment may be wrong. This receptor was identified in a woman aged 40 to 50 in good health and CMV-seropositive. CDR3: CSATRGLSYEQYF. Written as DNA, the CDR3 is TGCAGCGCTACTAGGGGGCTCTCCTACGAGCAGTACTTC.